One sample yielded the 6 T cell receptor beta chains listed below, sequenced in a study of blood T cell repertoires in COVID-19. Assay: immunoSEQ multiplex PCR; the TCRdb copy retains only in-frame clones and omits some. The sample includes approximately 240,000 clones, approximately 80% of them seen just once. Specimen: peripheral blood. The receptors originated from a woman aged 40 to 50 with active or convalescent COVID-19.

The rearrangement uses TRBV19 and TRBJ1-4, with TRBD1 matching 7 bases. The trim removed 7 bases at V and 10 bases at J, leaving 6 bases unmatched. The germline V gene encodes CDR1 LNHDA and CDR2 SQIVND (reference sequence). The CDR3 is 12 residues long. The CDR3 bases are TGTGCCAGTACCACAGGGGTGGGAAAACTGTTTTTT. Translated: CASTTGVGKLFF.

The V gene is TRBV30, the J gene TRBJ1-1; D is undetermined. The CDR3 runs to 14 residues. Trimming pared 4 bases from V and 2 bases from J, leaving 14 bases between. CDR1 is GTSNPN and CDR2 is SVGIG in the germline V gene (reference sequence). The CDR3 DNA reads as TGTGCCTGGAATCGCCCCGGGGTTAACACTGAAGCTTTCTTT. Its translation: CAWNRPGVNTEAFF.

The V and J genes are TRBV28 and TRBJ1-3; D is undetermined. This CDR3 spans 18 amino acids. CDR1 and CDR2 from the germline V gene are MDHEN and SYDVKM. Between the trimmed V and J ends, which lost 6 bases and 2 bases, there was a span of 23 bases. The chain's CDR3 is CASSPTSGGKVAGNTIYF. The CDR3 DNA is TGTGCCAGCAGCCCGACGAGCGGAGGGAAAGTGGCTGGAAACACCATATATTTT.

The CDR3 DNA follows: TGTGCCAGCAGCTTACAGGGGGGCGCGAGGGTTGAGCAGTTCTTC. This encodes CASSLQGGARVEQFF. The chain combines TRBV7-6 with TRBJ2-1; TRBD1 might be the D (7 bases). Germline-derived CDR1 and CDR2 are SGHVS and FNYEAQ. This CDR3 has 15 amino acids. Trimming left V 2 bases short and J 9 bases short, with 17 bases between.

The chain links TRBV6-1 to TRBJ1-5; D uncertain. The germline V and J ends were trimmed by 0 bases and 7 bases, with 10 bases remaining between them. The CDR3 loop spans 14 amino acids. Germline V lookup: CDR1 MNHNS, CDR2 SASEGT. CDR3 sequence reads: CASSEARGVQPQHF. The DNA for the CDR3 is TGTGCCAGCAGTGAAGCTCGGGGAGTACAGCCCCAGCATTTT.

The chain is built from TRBV27 and TRBJ1-1, with TRBD1 identical over 8 bases. Per the germline V gene, CDR1 is MNHEY and CDR2 is SMNVEV (reference sequence). With 2 bases clipped from V and 4 bases from J, the junction kept 3 bases outside the gene matches. This CDR3 contains 14 residues. The CDR3 here is CASSLQGASTEAFF. The CDR3 DNA reads as TGTGCCAGCAGTTTACAGGGGGCTAGCACTGAAGCTTTCTTT.